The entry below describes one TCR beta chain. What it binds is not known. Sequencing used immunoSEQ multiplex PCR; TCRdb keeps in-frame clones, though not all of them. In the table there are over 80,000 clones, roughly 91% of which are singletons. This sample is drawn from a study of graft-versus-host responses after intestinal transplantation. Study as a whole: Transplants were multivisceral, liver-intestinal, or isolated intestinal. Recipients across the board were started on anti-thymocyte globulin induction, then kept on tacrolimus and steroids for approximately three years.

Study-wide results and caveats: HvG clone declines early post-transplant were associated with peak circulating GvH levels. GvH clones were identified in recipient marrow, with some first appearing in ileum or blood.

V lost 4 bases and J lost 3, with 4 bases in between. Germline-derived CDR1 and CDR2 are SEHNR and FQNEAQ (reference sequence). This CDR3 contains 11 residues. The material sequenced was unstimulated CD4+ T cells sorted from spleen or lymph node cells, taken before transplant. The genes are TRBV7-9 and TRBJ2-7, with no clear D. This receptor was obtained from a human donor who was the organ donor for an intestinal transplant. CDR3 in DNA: TGTGCCAGCAGCTCCCTCTACGAGCAGTACTTC. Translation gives CASSSLYEQYF.